The present entry profiles one T cell receptor beta chain with its context. This clone has a single count. It lacks a known antigen. Base quality data are lacking; no much larger clone is found one base away. CDR1 and CDR2, per the germline V gene (reference sequence), are SEHNR and FQNEAQ. Spanning cysteine to phenylalanine, the CDR3 consists of 14 amino acids. Just the 42-base CDR3 DNA is kept, in frame starting at base 1. Germline trimming: 3 bases from V, 8 bases from J; junction bases outside gene matches: 6. This sample stems from a study of T cell responses to AZD1222 COVID-19 vaccine (dated by TCRdb to about 2021). About the investigation overall: TCR sequencing covered some 250 trial participants: 207 given two doses of AZD1222 and about 26 given two doses of MenACWY control vaccine. Trial participants were enrolled into age subgroups of 18-55, 56-69 and 70-plus years, which contained around 150, 29 and 61 TCR-sequenced participants, respectively.

Findings and caveats that apply to the study as a whole: Conclusions about previously exposed vaccinees are limited because only six or seven AZD1222 recipients were SARS-CoV-2 seropositive at baseline. The 56-69-year group was small, and its depth increase did not reach significance, likely because of low power. Because no day 14 peak-response samples were available, repertoires were characterized only after the peak T cell response. Participants were mostly white British, with more females than males. The authors suggested clonal diversity may have been underestimated. A significant rise in spike-specific TCR breadth and depth was observed after two AZD1222 doses relative to day 0 and relative to MenACWY recipients. Nearly half of unique spike-specific TCRs reportedly recognized epitopes outside regions mutated in the B.1.351 and B.1.1.7 variants. The whole spike protein was spanned by vaccine-associated CD4 TCRs, and dominant responses were seen in regions 160-218 and 743-854.

Sample time point, as interpreted from the label and publication: about 28 days (+/-7) after the second vaccine dose. AZD1222 recipients whose second dose came at about 4 weeks and those whose second dose came at about 12 weeks were combined into one group, since spike-specific TCR depth and breadth did not differ between the two schedules. Samples from vaccinated people were obtained from the UK trials COV001 and COV002, which included a single-blind randomized controlled phase 2/3 trial of AZD1222 (ChAdOx1 nCoV-19) in healthy adults. Trial participant PBMC samples were collected at day 0 and day 28 after the second dose for TCRbeta chain sequencing. The CDR3 regions of human TCRbeta chains were analyzed by immunosequencing. As for how the authors treated the data: TCRs in the repertoires were matched against a reference library of SARS-CoV-2-specific TCRs that had been generated with the MIRA antigen-specificity platform. Breadth was defined as the fraction of unique TCRs that were SARS-CoV-2-associated. Depth was defined as the fraction of total T cells that were SARS-CoV-2-associated. Using the MIRA data, each spike-specific TCR was assigned both to the spike region to which the TCR was reactive and to a CD4 or CD8 class. Log10-transformed breadth and depth values were compared by one-way ANOVA with Sidak's multiple comparisons tests. Imported from immuneACCESS, the table was reduced by TCRdb to in-frame sequences with V and J called. These copies leave out some clones; in studies compared against another copy, an unresolved V gene accounts for under half, and the cause of the remainder is not known. That table is the source of V, J and clone size, and D and trimming were worked out from the DNA. The sample includes some 280,000 clones, with about 94% observed a single time. Clones ranked in the top ten supply about 0.5% of the sample.

Sequenced material: peripheral blood, taken 28 days after the second AZD1222 dose. This sequence was found in an adult who received the AZD1222 COVID-19 vaccine. The V and J genes are TRBV7-9 and TRBJ1-4; TRBD1 aligns with 7 central bases. The CDR3 sequence is CASSLEGGWEKLFF. The base sequence is TGTGCCAGCAGCTTGGAAGGGGGCTGGGAAAAACTGTTTTTT.